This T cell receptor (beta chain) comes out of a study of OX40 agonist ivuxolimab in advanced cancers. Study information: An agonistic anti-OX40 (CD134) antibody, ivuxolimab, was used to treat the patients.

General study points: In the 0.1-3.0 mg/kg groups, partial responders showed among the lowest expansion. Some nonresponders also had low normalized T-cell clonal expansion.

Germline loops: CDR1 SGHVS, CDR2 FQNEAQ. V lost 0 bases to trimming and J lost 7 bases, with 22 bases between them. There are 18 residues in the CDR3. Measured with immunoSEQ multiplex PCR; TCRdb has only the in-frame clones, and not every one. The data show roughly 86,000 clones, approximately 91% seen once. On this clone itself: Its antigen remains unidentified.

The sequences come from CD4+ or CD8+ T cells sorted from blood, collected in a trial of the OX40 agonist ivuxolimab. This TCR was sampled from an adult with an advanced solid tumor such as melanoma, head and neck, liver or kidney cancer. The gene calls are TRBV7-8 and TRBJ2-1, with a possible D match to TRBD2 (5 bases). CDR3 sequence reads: CASSLASRRSAYGNEQFF. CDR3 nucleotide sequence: TGTGCCAGCAGCTTAGCAAGCAGGAGGTCGGCCTATGGGAATGAGCAGTTCTTC.